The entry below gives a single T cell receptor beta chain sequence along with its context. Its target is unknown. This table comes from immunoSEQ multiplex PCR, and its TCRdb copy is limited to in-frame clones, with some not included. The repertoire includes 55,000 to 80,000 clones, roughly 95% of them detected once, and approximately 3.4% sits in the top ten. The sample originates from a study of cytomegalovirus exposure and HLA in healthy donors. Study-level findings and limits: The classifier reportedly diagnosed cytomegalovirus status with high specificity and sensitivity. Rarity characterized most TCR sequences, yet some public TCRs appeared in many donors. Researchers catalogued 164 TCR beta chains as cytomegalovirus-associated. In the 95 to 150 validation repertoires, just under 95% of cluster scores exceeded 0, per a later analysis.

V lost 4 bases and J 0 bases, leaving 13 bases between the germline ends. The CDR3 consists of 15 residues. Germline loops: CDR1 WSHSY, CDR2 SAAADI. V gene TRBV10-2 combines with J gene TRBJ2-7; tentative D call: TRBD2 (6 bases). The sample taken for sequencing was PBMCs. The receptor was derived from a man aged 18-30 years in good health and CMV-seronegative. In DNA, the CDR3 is TGCGCCAGCAGTGTGGAGGGGCTCACCTCCTACGAGCAGTACTTC. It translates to CASSVEGLTSYEQYF.